Shown below are 16 T cell receptor beta chains from a single sample sequenced in a study of cytomegalovirus exposure and HLA in healthy donors. The study ran its PCR with 60 Vbeta and 13 Jbeta primers. Repertoires were generated with immunoSEQ multiplex PCR, while TCRdb's copy carries only in-frame clones and drops some. The sample contains around 110,000 clones, roughly 80% of which appear only once. Source material: PBMCs. These receptors were obtained from a man aged 25-40 years in good health and CMV-seropositive.

The chain uses TRBV9 and TRBJ1-2; the match to TRBD1 covers 8 bases. The CDR3 has 13 amino acids. V dropped 1 base and J dropped 7; count of bases not matched to a gene: 3. Germline CDR1 and CDR2: SGDLS and YYNGEE. CDR3 amino acids: CASSVSGQVGYTF. DNA of the CDR3: TGTGCCAGCAGCGTATCGGGACAGGTTGGCTACACCTTC.

CDR3 region: CASSGQLNQPQHF. CDR3 coding DNA: TGTGCCAGCAGTGGCCAGTTAAATCAGCCCCAGCATTTT. J is TRBJ1-5 and V is TRBV2; D is uncertain. V shed 4 bases and J shed 4 bases, with 8 bases lying between them. The length of the CDR3 is 13 residues. Germline assignment: CDR1 SNHLY and CDR2 FYNNEI. The variable domain in full, completed from reference TRBV2 and TRBJ1-5, reads EPEVTQTPSHQVTQMGQEVILRCVPISNHLYFYWYRQILGQKVEFLVSFYNNEISEKSEIFDDQFSVERPDGSNFTLKIRSTKLEDSAMYFCASSGQLNQPQHFGDGTRLSIL.

This clone was seen once. The rearrangement links TRBV7-9 to TRBJ1-5; D might be TRBD1 (6 bases). The V and J ends lost 5 bases and 2 bases respectively, with 13 bases between them. Germline lookup yields CDR1 SEHNR and CDR2 FQNEAQ (reference sequence). CDR3 length equals 15 residues. CDR3 loop: CASSASHRGNQPQHF. The CDR3 coding sequence is TGTGCCAGCAGCGCCAGTCACAGGGGCAATCAGCCCCAGCATTTT. Full variable domain (missing parts from reference TRBV7-9 and TRBJ1-5): DTGVSQNPRHKITKRGQNVTFRCDPISEHNRLYWYRQTLGQGPEFLTYFQNEAQLEKSRLLSDRFSAERPKGSFSTLEIQRTEQGDSAMYLCASSASHRGNQPQHFGDGTRLSIL.

The rearrangement links TRBV6-5 to TRBJ1-6; D remains ambiguous. CDR1 is MNHEY and CDR2 is SVGAGI in the germline V gene. Trimming left V 7 bases short and J 9 bases short, with 16 bases between. This CDR3 is built from 14 residues. CDR3 DNA: TGTGCCAGCACCGTTTCTATTCCGTCTTCACCCCTCCACTTT. Protein: CASTVSIPSSPLHF.

The rearrangement links TRBV7-9 to TRBJ1-4; D is perhaps TRBD1 (6 bases). V was shortened by 6 bases and J by 8 bases, with 16 bases between the two germline ends. Germline V gives CDR1 SEHNR, CDR2 FQNEAQ (reference sequence). This CDR3 is 14 amino acids long. CDR3 in amino acids: CASRPTGMGEKLFF. In DNA form, the CDR3 reads TGTGCCAGCAGACCTACAGGGATGGGGGAAAAACTGTTTTTT. Filled out from reference TRBV7-9 and TRBJ1-4, the complete variable domain reads DTGVSQNPRHKITKRGQNVTFRCDPISEHNRLYWYRQTLGQGPEFLTYFQNEAQLEKSRLLSDRFSAERPKGSFSTLEIQRTEQGDSAMYLCASRPTGMGEKLFFGSGTQLSVL.

The chain joins TRBV11-2 to TRBJ1-6, with 8 bases that match TRBD1. Germline V gene lookup returns CDR1 SGHAT and CDR2 FQNNGV. V lost 5 bases, J lost 6 bases, and 6 bases stayed unmatched. The CDR3 is made up of 15 amino acids. The CDR3 reads CASSLFGQGNSPLHF. CDR3 sequence (DNA): TGTGCCAGCAGCCTGTTCGGACAGGGTAATTCACCCCTCCACTTT.

This clone was seen a few times. J is TRBJ1-1 and V is TRBV7-9; D is possibly TRBD1 (6 bases). CDR1 is SEHNR and CDR2 is FQNEAQ in the germline V gene (reference sequence). The CDR3 length is 14 residues. Trimming shortened V by 1 base and J by 7 bases, and 13 bases separated the two germline ends. This chain's CDR3 is CASSLEGGIGEAFF. The CDR3 DNA is TGTGCCAGCAGCTTAGAAGGGGGAATCGGTGAAGCTTTCTTT.

The chain joins TRBV27 to TRBJ2-7; 9 bases line up with TRBD1. The CDR3 runs 14 residues. The ends lost 5 bases at V and 4 bases at J; junction bases unmatched: 6. Germline V gene data show CDR1 as MNHEY and CDR2 as SMNVEV (reference sequence). CDR3 nucleotide sequence: TGTGCCAGCAGTCCCCGGGACAGGGTGTACGAGCAGTACGTC. Protein: CASSPRDRVYEQYV.

V and J are TRBV28 and TRBJ1-2, with 8 positions matching TRBD1. The CDR3 is 15 residues long. V was pared by 0 bases and J by 4 bases, with 4 bases of the junction left unmatched. The germline gives CDR1 MDHEN, CDR2 SYDVKM. The CDR3 sequence is CASSLWDREVYGYTF. The CDR3 bases are TGTGCCAGCAGTTTATGGGACAGGGAGGTCTATGGCTACACCTTC.

V gene TRBV19 combines with J gene TRBJ2-1, with TRBD2 matching over 10 bases. V was clipped by 4 bases and J by 7 bases; unmatched bases: 7. The CDR3 consists of 15 residues. Germline V lookup: CDR1 LNHDA, CDR2 SQIVND (reference sequence). In DNA, the CDR3 is TGTGCCAGTAGTAGAGCGGGGGGGGCGCGGAATGAGCAGTTCTTC. This translates into CASSRAGGARNEQFF.

This clone appeared once. The rearrangement joins TRBV7-9 to TRBJ2-1; 7 positions match TRBD1. The CDR3 extends over 15 amino acids. Germline V gene sequence: CDR1 SEHNR, CDR2 FQNEAQ (reference sequence). Trimming took 6 bases from V and 2 from J; bases not matched to a gene: 7. The CDR3 DNA sequence: TGTGCCAGCAGACAAGCAGGGGGAGCCTACAATGAGCAGTTCTTC. Its translation: CASRQAGGAYNEQFF.

The chain couples TRBV27 to TRBJ2-1; 9 bases are a match to TRBD1. Per the germline V gene, CDR1 is MNHEY and CDR2 is SMNVEV (reference sequence). Trimming removed 4 bases from V and 2 bases from J; junction bases left unmatched: 3. This CDR3 has 15 residues. The CDR3 bases are TGTGCCAGCAGTTCACAGGGGGCTACCTACAATGAGCAGTTCTTC. Amino acid sequence: CASSSQGATYNEQFF.

The CDR3 DNA reads as TGCGCCAGCAGCCCTATGACCGGGACAGAACCTGTTGAAGCTTTCTTT. Amino acids: CASSPMTGTEPVEAFF. The chain combines TRBV5-1 with TRBJ1-1; 7 bases are shared with TRBD1. This CDR3 is built from 16 residues. V trimming: 4 bases; J trimming: 7 bases; junction bases outside the gene matches: 16. In germline, CDR1 is SGHRS, CDR2 YFSETQ.

This clone was detected only a few times. V and J are TRBV10-3 and TRBJ1-2; D gene ambiguous. Trimming left V 10 bases short and J 8 bases short, with 23 bases between. Germline V gene sequence: CDR1 ENHRY, CDR2 SYGVKD. This CDR3 comprises 14 residues. CDR3 loop: CATGGSGVEMGYTF. In DNA, the CDR3 is TGTGCCACCGGTGGGAGTGGCGTGGAGATGGGCTACACCTTC.

J is TRBJ2-5 and V is TRBV6-6, with D perhaps matching TRBD2 (5 bases). CDR3 length: 15 residues. Between the trimmed V and J ends, which lost 2 bases and 4 bases, there was a span of 14 bases. CDR1 and CDR2 (germline): MNHNY, SVGAGI (reference sequence). The CDR3 DNA reads TGTGCCAGCAGTTACCGCCTCGGGGAAGGAGAGACCCAGTACTTC. It yields the protein CASSYRLGEGETQYF.

This clone was detected only a few times. The J gene is TRBJ2-3, the V gene TRBV6-6, with 8 nucleotides matching TRBD2. The germline gives CDR1 MNHNY, CDR2 SVGAGI (reference sequence). V gave up 2 bases and J gave up 7 bases; unmatched junction bases: 5. The CDR3 is made up of 14 amino acids. The CDR3 sequence is CASSYGAGVYTQYF. CDR3 in DNA: TGTGCCAGCAGTTACGGAGCGGGAGTGTATACGCAGTATTTT.